This T cell receptor (beta chain) appears in the sequencing data of a study of T cells in localized non-small cell lung cancer. Whole-study findings and limits: Sequencing involved a lone tumor region, leaving heterogeneity possible.

CDR3 length equals 11 residues. V was clipped by 10 bases and J by 4 bases, with 10 bases between them. Per germline, CDR1 MNHNS and CDR2 SASEGT. Worth noting for this clone: Its antigen is not known.

Measured with immunoSEQ multiplex PCR; TCRdb has only the in-frame clones, and not every one. The sample lists tens of thousands of clones, roughly 87% occurring once. The starting material was peripheral blood, obtained before any cancer treatment. This TCR was sampled from a male donor older than 55 with stage I squamous cell lung carcinoma. The chain combines TRBV6-1 with TRBJ2-5; unclear D gene. This chain's CDR3 is CAIKGRETQYF. CDR3 in DNA: TGTGCCATCAAGGGCAGAGAGACCCAGTACTTC.